What follows describes a single TCR beta chain. Treatment given: oral pan-JAK inhibitor, 5-10 mg twice daily. This entry belongs to a study of CD8+ T cells in alopecia areata. About the research overall: Patients received oral tofacitinib, 5 to 10 mg twice daily, for moderate-to-severe alopecia areata.

This CDR3 has 14 amino acids. CDR1 is LNHNV and CDR2 is YYDKDF in the germline V gene (reference sequence). The V end lost 0 bases, the J end lost 3 bases, and 9 bases lay between the germline ends. Investigators isolated RNA and reverse transcribed it into cDNA to act as the sequencing template. Assay: immunoSEQ multiplex PCR; the TCRdb copy retains only in-frame clones and omits some. Of about 200,000 clones in the sample, 64% were seen once. The receptor was isolated from a human donor with alopecia areata. The sequencing here drew on CD4+ T cells sorted from blood, taken at week 4, from a patient treated with tofacitinib. The chain employs TRBV15 and TRBJ2-7; D unclear. The CDR3 here is CATSRDLGNYEQYF. The CDR3 coding sequence is TGTGCCACCAGCAGAGATCTGGGGAACTACGAGCAGTACTTC.